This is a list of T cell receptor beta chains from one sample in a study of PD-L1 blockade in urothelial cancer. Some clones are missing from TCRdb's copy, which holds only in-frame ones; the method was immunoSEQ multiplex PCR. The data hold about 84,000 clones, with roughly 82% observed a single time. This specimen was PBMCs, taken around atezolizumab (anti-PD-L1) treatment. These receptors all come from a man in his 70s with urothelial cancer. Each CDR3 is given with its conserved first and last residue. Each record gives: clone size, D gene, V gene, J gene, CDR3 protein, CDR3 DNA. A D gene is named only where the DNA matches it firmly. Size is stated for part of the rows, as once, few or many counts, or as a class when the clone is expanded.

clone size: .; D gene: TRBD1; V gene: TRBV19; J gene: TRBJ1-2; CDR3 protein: CASSLRTGSGYTF; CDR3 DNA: TGTGCCAGTAGTCTCCGGACAGGGAGCGGCTACACCTTC
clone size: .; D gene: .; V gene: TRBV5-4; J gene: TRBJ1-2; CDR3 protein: CASSSSYGYTF; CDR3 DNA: TGTGCCAGCAGCTCCAGTTATGGCTACACCTTC
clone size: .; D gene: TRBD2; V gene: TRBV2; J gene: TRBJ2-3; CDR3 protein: CASSARLSGDFTDTQYF; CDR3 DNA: TGTGCCAGCAGCGCCCGCCTTAGCGGGGACTTCACAGATACGCAGTATTTT
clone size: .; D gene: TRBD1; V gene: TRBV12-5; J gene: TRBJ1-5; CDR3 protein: CASAAGQGFLNQPQHF; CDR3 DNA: TGTGCTAGTGCCGCGGGACAGGGTTTTCTCAATCAGCCCCAGCATTTT
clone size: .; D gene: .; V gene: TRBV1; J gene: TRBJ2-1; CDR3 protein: CTSSLAGAHYNEQFF; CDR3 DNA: TGCACCAGCAGCCTAGCGGGAGCCCACTACAATGAGCAGTTCTTC
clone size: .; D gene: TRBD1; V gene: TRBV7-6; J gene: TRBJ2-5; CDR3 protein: CASSLRDRGLDETQYF; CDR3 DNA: TGTGCCAGCAGCTTAAGGGACAGGGGGCTAGATGAGACCCAGTACTTC
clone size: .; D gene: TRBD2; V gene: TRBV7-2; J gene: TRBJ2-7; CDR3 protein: CASSRRLAGDEQYF; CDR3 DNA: TGTGCCAGCAGCCGTCGACTAGCGGGAGACGAGCAGTACTTC
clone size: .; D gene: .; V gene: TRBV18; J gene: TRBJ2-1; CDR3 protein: CASSPRDLANEQFF; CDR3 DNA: TGTGCCAGCTCACCACGAGACTTGGCGAATGAGCAGTTCTTC
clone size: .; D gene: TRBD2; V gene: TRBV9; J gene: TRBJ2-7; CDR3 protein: CASSGNSGSPYEQYF; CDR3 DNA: TGTGCCAGCAGCGGGAATAGCGGGAGCCCCTACGAGCAGTACTTC
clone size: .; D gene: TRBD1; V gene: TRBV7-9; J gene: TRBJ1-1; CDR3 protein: CASSATGGAEAFF; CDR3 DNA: TGTGCCAGCAGCGCAACAGGGGGGGCTGAAGCTTTCTTT
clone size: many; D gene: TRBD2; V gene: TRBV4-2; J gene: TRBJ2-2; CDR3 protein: CASSQVGGGAGELFF; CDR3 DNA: TGTGCCAGCAGCCAAGTCGGCGGGGGGGCCGGGGAGCTGTTTTTT
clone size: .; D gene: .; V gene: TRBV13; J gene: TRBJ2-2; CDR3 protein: CASSLGTGMNTGELFF; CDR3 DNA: TGTGCCAGCAGCTTAGGCACAGGGATGAACACCGGGGAGCTGTTTTTT
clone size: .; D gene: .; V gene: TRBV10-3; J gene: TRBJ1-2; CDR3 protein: CAISVQSGYTF; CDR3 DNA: TGTGCCATCAGTGTTCAATCTGGCTACACCTTC
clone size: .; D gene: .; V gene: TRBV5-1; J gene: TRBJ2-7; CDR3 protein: CASSLASGSYEQYF; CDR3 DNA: TGCGCCAGCAGCTTGGCCTCGGGATCCTACGAGCAGTACTTC